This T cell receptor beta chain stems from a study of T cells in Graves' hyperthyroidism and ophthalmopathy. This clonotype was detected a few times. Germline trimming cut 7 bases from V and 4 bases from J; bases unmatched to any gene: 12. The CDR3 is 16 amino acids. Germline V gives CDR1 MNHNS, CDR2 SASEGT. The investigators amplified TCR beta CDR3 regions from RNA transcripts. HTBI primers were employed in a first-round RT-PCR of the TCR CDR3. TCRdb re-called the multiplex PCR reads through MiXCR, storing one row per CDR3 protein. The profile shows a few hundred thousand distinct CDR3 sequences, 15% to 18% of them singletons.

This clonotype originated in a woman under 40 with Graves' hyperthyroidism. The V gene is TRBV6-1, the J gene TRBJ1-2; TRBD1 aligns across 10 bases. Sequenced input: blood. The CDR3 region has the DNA TGTGCCAGCATTAAAGGGCTCGGACAGGGGGGCTATGGCTACACCTTC. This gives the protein CASIKGLGQGGYGYTF.